This T cell receptor beta chain was sequenced for a study of regulatory T cells in long-lasting Graves disease. Time point defined: newly diagnosed GD, antithyroid drugs for less than 3 months. The TCR library used RNA extracted from PBMCs. This clonotype showed up many times. This CDR3 comprises 12 residues. Trimming stripped 5 bases from V and 7 bases from J, with 11 bases between. Germline assignment: CDR1 LGHDT and CDR2 YNNKEL (reference sequence). According to the study, TCR beta libraries were built with iRepertoire HTBI primers and CDR3-region Arm-PCR. Each CDR3 protein is one row after TCRdb ran MiXCR on the multiplex PCR reads. The sample holds around 450,000 distinct CDR3 sequences; around 15% are singletons and the top ten take more than 9%. The sample also formed part of further work on T cells in Graves' hyperthyroidism and ophthalmopathy.

Material: peripheral blood mononuclear cells (PBMCs), obtained at new diagnosis, from a patient treated with antithyroid drugs. V usage is TRBV3-1 and J usage is TRBJ1-2; unclear D gene. This clonotype originated in a man aged 40-49 years with Graves disease. The CDR3 spells CASSTRTGGYTF. The CDR3 coding sequence is TGTGCCAGCAGCACCCGGACGGGTGGCTACACCTTC.